This T cell receptor beta chain appears in the sequencing data of a study of T cell responses to AZD1222 COVID-19 vaccine. Using immunoSEQ multiplex PCR, the repertoire was profiled, and TCRdb retains in-frame clones only, with some absent. The table includes about 270,000 clones, 90% to 95% detected once. V lost 3 bases, J lost 6 bases, and 11 bases stayed unmatched. The length of the CDR3 is 18 residues. Per the germline V gene, CDR1 is MGHDK and CDR2 is SYGVNS. The TCR sequence derives from an adult who received the AZD1222 COVID-19 vaccine. The chain joins TRBV25-1 to TRBJ1-6, with 10 bases aligning to TRBD1. The sequencing here drew on peripheral blood, taken 28 days after the second AZD1222 dose. The CDR3 nucleotides read TGTGCCAGCAGTGACCTCCTGACAGGGGGCTTGGGTAATTCACCCCTCCACTTT. Translated: CASSDLLTGGLGNSPLHF.